What follows are 2 T cell receptor beta chains derived from one specimen sequenced in a study of T-cell memory formation after mild COVID-19. TCRdb recomputed calls from the 5' RACE reads with MiXCR, one row per CDR3 protein. This table has just over 350,000 distinct CDR3 sequences, under 15% appearing once. The sequencing input was PBMCs or a T cell subset sorted from them (not recorded which). The receptors were gathered from a man between 18 and 29 years old who had mild COVID-19 (a few samples of this study predate the infection). Cell type and time point are not known.

The gene calls are TRBV5-6 and TRBJ1-2; D not resolved. The CDR3 has 14 amino acids. Between the trimmed V and J ends, which lost 2 bases and 1 base, there was a span of 9 bases. Germline V gives CDR1 SGHDT, CDR2 YYEEEE. DNA of the CDR3: TGTGCCAGCAGCTTCCTGGCTGATAACTATGGCTACACCTTC. Translated, it gives CASSFLADNYGYTF. Drawing the rest from reference TRBV5-6 and TRBJ1-2, the complete variable domain is DAGVTQSPTHLIKTRGQQVTLRCSPKSGHDTVSWYQQALGQGPQFIFQYYEEEERQRGNFPDRFSGHQFPNYSSELNVNALLLGDSALYLCASSFLADNYGYTFGSGTRLTVV.

V usage is TRBV5-4 and J usage is TRBJ2-1, with D perhaps TRBD2 (5 bases). The CDR3 has 16 amino acids. The germline gives CDR1 SGHNT, CDR2 YYREEE (reference sequence). V lost 3 bases and J lost 4, with 17 bases in between. In nucleotides, the CDR3 is TGTGCCAGCAGCTCCCTAGGGTCAGGACTTTACAATGAGCAGTTCTTC. The encoded protein is CASSSLGSGLYNEQFF.